This T cell receptor delta chain was profiled in a study of Vδ1+ human thymocytes. Overall study findings and caveats: Bulk data may be misread because of unexpected Vdelta2 sequences. Thymic TRG and TRD repertoires appeared highly polyclonal.

The CDR3 consists of 21 residues. CDR1 is TSWWSYY and CDR2 is QGS in the germline V gene. Germline trimming cut 0 bases from V and 1 base from J; bases unmatched to any gene: 15. As for this clone: Its target is unknown.

The template was reverse-transcribed extracted RNA. Multiplex PCR used pooled V-gene forward primers and a constant-region reverse primer to amplify CDR3s. TCRdb re-called the multiplex PCR reads using CATT. Of just under 55,000 delta-chain clones listed, around a sixth were seen once; the top ten hold under 0.55%. J is TRDJ2 and V is TRDV1, with 9 bases lining up with TRDD3. The sequence derives from a boy under two years old who had congenital heart surgery. Sequencing was performed on Vdelta1+ gamma-delta thymocytes from the thymus. Noted subset: FACS-sorted CD3+ TCRalphabeta- TCRVdelta1+ TCRVdelta2- thymocytes. CDR3 DNA: TGTGCTCTTGGGGAACTTCGCGTTATAGGGGATACGGCCTGTTTGACAGCACAACTCTTCTTT. Translated: CALGELRVIGDTACLTAQLFF.